This TCR beta chain was sequenced in a study of regulatory T cells in long-lasting Graves disease. General study results and limits: A reduction in accuracy may have resulted from the small sample size.

Both iRepertoire HTBI primers and Arm-PCR of CDR3 regions were used to build the TCR beta libraries. Each CDR3 protein is one row after TCRdb ran MiXCR on the multiplex PCR reads. In the table there are around 400,000 distinct CDR3 sequences, over 12% of which are singletons. The CDR3 has 15 amino acids. Germline loops: CDR1 LNHDA, CDR2 SQIVND (reference sequence). V dropped 4 bases and J dropped 3; count of bases not matched to a gene: 4. The table lists this clonotype with a few counts. Antigen unknown. Time point here: newly diagnosed GD, antithyroid drugs for less than 3 months. Extracted RNA from PBMCs served as the source of the TCR library. The same data also contributed to another study, on T cells in Graves' hyperthyroidism and ophthalmopathy. Per that study: Researchers ran a first-round RT-PCR on the TCR CDR3 using the HTBI primer set. The model foresaw ophthalmopathy a median around seven months prior to onset.

J is TRBJ2-7 and V is TRBV19; 12 nucleotides line up with TRBD2. The TCR originated in a woman between 40 and 55 years old with Graves disease. The sequencing here drew on peripheral blood mononuclear cells (PBMCs), taken at new diagnosis, from a patient treated with antithyroid drugs. CDR3 loop: CASSTTSGGYYEQYF. As DNA, the CDR3 is TGTGCCAGTAGTACGACTAGCGGGGGATACTACGAGCAGTACTTC. The whole variable domain, remainder taken from reference TRBV19 and TRBJ2-7, is DGGITQSPKYLFRKEGQNVTLSCEQNLNHDAMYWYRQDPGQGLRLIYYSQIVNDFQKGDIAEGYSVSREKKESFPLTVTSAQKNPTAFYLCASSTTSGGYYEQYFGPGTRLTVT.